Included here is one TCR beta chain sequence, with context. Its antigen is not known. The CDR3 has 14 residues. The V segment lost 4 bases and the J segment 8 bases; nucleotides outside the gene matches: 6. CDR1 LNHNV and CDR2 YYDKDF come from the germline V gene (reference sequence). TCRdb re-called the RT-PCR reads through MiXCR, storing one row per CDR3 protein. The table lists some 640,000 distinct CDR3 sequences, approximately 15% of them singletons, with roughly 6.4% in the top ten. This specimen belongs to a study of response to subunit inactivated influenza vaccine. Study observations and caveats: A suggestion made by the authors is that each seasonal influenza vaccination recruits few new T cells.

V and J are TRBV15 and TRBJ1-2; 11 nucleotides line up with TRBD1. This receptor was obtained from a man aged 45-65 years who received an inactivated influenza vaccine. The source material was PBMCs from blood, sampled around 14 days before vaccination. The CDR3: CATSKDRGRGGYTF. The CDR3 DNA reads as TGTGCCACCAGCAAGGACAGGGGGCGGGGAGGCTACACCTTC.